This T cell receptor beta chain was recorded in a study of cytomegalovirus exposure and HLA in healthy donors. A multiplex PCR was run with 60 Vbeta primers and 13 Jbeta primers. Only in-frame clones appear in the TCRdb table, and some are missing; sequencing was by immunoSEQ multiplex PCR. Of some 120,000 clones listed, under 85% are singletons. Findings of the study overall: High specificity and sensitivity for cytomegalovirus status were reported for the classifier.

As concerns this clone: Its antigen is unknown.

Looked up from germline, CDR1 is SNHLY and CDR2 is FYNNEI. The CDR3 is made up of 15 amino acids. The junction had 9 bases not matched to a gene; V was cut back by 4 bases and J by 8 bases. The TCR sequence derives from a woman between 45 and 65 years old in good health and CMV-seropositive. Sequenced sample: PBMCs. The chain joins TRBV2 to TRBJ2-7, with 12 nucleotides matching TRBD2. The CDR3 loop reads CASSVRGLAGSQQYF. CDR3 sequence (DNA): TGTGCCAGCAGTGTGAGGGGACTAGCGGGCTCGCAGCAGTACTTC. Combining the CDR3 with reference TRBV2 and TRBJ2-7 gives the whole variable domain EPEVTQTPSHQVTQMGQEVILRCVPISNHLYFYWYRQILGQKVEFLVSFYNNEISEKSEIFDDQFSVERPDGSNFTLKIRSTKLEDSAMYFCASSVRGLAGSQQYFGPGTRLTVT.